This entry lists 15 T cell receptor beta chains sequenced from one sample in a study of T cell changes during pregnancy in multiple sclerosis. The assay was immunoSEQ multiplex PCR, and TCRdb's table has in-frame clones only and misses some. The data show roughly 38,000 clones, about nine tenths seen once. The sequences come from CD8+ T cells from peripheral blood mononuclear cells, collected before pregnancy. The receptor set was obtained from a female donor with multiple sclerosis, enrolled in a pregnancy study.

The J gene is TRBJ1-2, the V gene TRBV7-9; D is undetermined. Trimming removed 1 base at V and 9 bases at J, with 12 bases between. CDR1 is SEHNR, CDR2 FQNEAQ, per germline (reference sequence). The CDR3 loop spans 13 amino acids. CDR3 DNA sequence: TGTGCCAGCAGCTTAGGAGGACTTATTAGCTACACCTTC. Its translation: CASSLGGLISYTF.

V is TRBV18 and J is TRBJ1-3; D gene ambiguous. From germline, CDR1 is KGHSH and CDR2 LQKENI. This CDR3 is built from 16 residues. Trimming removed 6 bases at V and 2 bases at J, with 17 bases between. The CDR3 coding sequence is TGTGCCAGCTCGCCGTTTAGAGTGGGCACTGGAAACACCATATATTTT. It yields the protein CASSPFRVGTGNTIYF.

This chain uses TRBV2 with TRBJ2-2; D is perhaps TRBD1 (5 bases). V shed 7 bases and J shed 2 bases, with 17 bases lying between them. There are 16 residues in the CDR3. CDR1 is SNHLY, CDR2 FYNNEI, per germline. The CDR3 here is CASKGWRQRNTGELFF. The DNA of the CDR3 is TGTGCCAGCAAAGGGTGGAGACAGCGTAACACCGGGGAGCTGTTTTTT.

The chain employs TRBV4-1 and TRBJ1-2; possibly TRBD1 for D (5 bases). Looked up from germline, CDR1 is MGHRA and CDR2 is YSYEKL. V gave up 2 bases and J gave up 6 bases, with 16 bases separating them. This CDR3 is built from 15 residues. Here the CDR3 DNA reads TGCGCCAGCAGCCAAAGATCAACGCAGGGCAATGGCTACACCTTC. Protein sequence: CASSQRSTQGNGYTF.

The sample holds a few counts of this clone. CDR3 in amino acids: CASSTGTGGQPQHF. In DNA form, the CDR3 reads TGTGCCAGCAGCACCGGGACAGGGGGTCAGCCCCAGCATTTT. V usage is TRBV7-9 and J usage is TRBJ1-5; 11 bases are a match to TRBD1. CDR3 length equals 14 residues. In germline, CDR1 is SEHNR, CDR2 FQNEAQ (reference sequence). V shed 5 bases and J 6 bases; nucleotides not matched to a gene: 3.

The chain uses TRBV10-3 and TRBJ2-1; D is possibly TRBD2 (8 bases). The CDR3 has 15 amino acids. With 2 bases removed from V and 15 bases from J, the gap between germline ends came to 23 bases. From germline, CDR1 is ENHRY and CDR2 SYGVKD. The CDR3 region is CAISESGGSGTAPFF. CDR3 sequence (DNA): TGTGCCATCAGTGAGAGCGGGGGTAGCGGGACAGCCCCGTTCTTC.

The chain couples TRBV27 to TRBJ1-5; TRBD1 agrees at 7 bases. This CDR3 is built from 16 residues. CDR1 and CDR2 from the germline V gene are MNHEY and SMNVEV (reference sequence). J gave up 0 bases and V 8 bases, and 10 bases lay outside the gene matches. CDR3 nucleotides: TGTGCCAGCTCTCCCAGGGCAGGGGGTAGCAATCAGCCCCAGCATTTT. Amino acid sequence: CASSPRAGGSNQPQHF.

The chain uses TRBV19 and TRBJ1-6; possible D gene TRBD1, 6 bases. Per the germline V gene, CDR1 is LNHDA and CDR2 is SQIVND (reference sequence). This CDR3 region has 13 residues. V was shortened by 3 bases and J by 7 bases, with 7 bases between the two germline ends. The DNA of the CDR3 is TGTGCCAGTAGTATCGGACAGAATTCACCCCTCCACTTT. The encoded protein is CASSIGQNSPLHF.

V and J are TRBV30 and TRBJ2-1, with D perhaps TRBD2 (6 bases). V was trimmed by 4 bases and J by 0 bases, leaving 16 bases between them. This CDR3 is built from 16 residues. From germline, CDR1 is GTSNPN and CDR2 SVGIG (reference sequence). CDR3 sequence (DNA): TGTGCCTGGACTCTCCTGAACGGGAGCTCCTACAATGAGCAGTTCTTC. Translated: CAWTLLNGSSYNEQFF.

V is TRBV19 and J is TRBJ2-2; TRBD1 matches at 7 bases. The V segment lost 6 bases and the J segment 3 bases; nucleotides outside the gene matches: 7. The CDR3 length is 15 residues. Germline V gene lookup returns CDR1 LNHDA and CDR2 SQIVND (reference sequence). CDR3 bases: TGTGCCAGTAGCACCGGGACAGTTTACACCGGGGAGCTGTTTTTT. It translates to CASSTGTVYTGELFF. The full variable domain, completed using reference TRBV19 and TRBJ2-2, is DGGITQSPKYLFRKEGQNVTLSCEQNLNHDAMYWYRQDPGQGLRLIYYSQIVNDFQKGDIAEGYSVSREKKESFPLTVTSAQKNPTAFYLCASSTGTVYTGELFFGEGSRLTVL.

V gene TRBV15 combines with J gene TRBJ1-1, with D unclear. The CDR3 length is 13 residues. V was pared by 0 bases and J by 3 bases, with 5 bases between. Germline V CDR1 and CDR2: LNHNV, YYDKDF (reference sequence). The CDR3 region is CATSRDLDTEAFF. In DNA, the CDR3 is TGTGCCACCAGCAGAGACCTAGACACTGAAGCTTTCTTT.

The CDR3 spells CATSSRGGNQPQHF. The CDR3 DNA is TGTGCCACCAGCAGCAGGGGGGGCAATCAGCCCCAGCATTTT. The chain joins TRBV15 to TRBJ1-5; 7 bases match TRBD1. The CDR3 sequence is 14 residues long. V trimming: 3 bases; J trimming: 2 bases; junction bases outside the gene matches: 1. The V gene's germline CDR1 is LNHNV and CDR2 YYDKDF (reference sequence).

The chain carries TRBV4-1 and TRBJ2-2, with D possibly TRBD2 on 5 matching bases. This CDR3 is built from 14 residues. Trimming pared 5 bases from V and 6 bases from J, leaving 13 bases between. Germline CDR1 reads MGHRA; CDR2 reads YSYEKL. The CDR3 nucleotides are TGCGCCAGCAGCAACGACCGGGATGCCGGGGAGCTGTTTTTT. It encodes CASSNDRDAGELFF.

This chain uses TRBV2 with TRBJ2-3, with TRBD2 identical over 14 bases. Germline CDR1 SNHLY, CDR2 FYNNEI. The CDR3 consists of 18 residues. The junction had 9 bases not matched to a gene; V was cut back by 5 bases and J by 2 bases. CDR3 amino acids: CASSPGLAGGPYTDTQYF. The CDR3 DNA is TGTGCCAGCAGTCCCGGACTAGCGGGAGGACCCTACACAGATACGCAGTATTTT.

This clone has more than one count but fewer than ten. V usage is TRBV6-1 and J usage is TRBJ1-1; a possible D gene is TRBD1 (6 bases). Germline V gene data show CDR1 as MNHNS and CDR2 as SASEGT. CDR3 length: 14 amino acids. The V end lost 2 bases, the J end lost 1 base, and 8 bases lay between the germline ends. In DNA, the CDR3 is TGTGCCAGCAGTGAATGGACAGAGAACACTGAAGCTTTCTTT. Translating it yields CASSEWTENTEAFF.